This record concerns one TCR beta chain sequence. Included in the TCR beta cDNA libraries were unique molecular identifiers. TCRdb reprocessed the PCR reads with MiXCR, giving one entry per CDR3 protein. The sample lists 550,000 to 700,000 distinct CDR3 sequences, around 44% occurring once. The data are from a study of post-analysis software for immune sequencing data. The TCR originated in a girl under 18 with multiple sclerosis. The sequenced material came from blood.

CDR3 nucleotides: TGTGCCAGCAGCCTACTGGACAGGGTAGTTAACGAGCAGTACTTC. Its translation: CASSLLDRVVNEQYF. The chain carries TRBV12-3 or TRBV12-4 and TRBJ2-7; TRBD1 matches 8 bases. The CDR3 has 15 amino acids. Losses at the gene ends were 6 bases for V and 5 bases for J; bases not matched to a gene: 12.